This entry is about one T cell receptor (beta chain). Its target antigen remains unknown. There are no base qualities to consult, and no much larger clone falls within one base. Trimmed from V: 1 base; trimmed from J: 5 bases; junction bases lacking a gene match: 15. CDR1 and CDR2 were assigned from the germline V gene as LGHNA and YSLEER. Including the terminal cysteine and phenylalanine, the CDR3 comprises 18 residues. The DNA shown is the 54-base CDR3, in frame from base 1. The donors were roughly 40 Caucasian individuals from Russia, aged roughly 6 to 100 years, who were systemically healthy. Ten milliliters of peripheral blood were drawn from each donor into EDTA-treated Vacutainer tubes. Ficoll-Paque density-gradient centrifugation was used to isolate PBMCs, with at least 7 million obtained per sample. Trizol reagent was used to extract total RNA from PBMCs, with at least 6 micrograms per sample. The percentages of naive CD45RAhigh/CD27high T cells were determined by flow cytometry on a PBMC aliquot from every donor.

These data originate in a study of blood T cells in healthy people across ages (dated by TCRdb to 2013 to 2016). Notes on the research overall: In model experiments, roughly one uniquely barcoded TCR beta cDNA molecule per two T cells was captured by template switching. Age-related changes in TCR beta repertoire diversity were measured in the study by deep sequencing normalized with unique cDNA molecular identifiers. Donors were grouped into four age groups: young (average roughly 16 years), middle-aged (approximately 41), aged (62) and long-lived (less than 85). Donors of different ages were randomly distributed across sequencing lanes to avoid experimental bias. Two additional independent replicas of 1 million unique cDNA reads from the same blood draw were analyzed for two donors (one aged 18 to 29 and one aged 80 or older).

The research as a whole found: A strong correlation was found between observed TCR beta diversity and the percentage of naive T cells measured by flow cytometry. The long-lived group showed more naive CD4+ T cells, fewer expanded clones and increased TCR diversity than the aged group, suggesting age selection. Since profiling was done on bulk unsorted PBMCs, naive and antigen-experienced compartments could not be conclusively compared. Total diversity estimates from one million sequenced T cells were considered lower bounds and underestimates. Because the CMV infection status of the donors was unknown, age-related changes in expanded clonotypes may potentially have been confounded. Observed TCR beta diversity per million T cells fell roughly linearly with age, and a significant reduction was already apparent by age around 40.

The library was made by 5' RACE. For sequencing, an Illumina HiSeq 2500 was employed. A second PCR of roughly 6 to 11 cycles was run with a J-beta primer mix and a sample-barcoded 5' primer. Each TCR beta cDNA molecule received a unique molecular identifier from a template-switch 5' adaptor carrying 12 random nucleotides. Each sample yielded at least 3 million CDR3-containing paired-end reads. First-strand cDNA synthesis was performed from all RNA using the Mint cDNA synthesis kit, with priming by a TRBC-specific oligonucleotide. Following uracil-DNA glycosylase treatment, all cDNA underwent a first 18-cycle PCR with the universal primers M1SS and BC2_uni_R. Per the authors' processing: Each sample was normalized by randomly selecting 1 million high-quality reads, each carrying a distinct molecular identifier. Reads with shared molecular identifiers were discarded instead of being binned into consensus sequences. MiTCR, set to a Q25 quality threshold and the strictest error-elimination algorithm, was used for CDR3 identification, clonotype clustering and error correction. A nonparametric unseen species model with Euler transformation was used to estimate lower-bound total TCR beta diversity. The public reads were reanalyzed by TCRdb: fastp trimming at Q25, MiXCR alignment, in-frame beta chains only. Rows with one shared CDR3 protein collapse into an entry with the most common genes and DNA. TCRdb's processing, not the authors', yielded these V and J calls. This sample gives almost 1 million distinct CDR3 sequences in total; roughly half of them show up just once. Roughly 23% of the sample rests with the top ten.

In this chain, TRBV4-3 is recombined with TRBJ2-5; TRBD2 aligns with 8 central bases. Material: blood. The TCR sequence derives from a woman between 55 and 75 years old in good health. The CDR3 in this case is CASSQASYLAGGGETQYF. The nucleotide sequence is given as TGCGCCAGCAGCCAAGCGTCCTATTTGGCGGGAGGCGGGGAGACCCAGTACTTC.